The rows below give T cell receptor beta chains drawn from one sample of a study of blood T cell repertoires in COVID-19. The method was immunoSEQ multiplex PCR; TCRdb's version includes in-frame clones alone and lacks a portion of them. The repertoire holds approximately 250,000 clones, with around 86% as singletons. Source material: peripheral blood. The receptors were gathered from a man aged 25-45 years who had recovered from COVID-19. Each CDR3 is given with its conserved first and last residue. D genes are given only for firm matches. Clone size is stated in some rows and not others, as once, few, many or a class when expanded.

once,TRBV6-1,-,17,TRBJ1-6,TGTGCCAGCAGTGACCTGGGAAAGGGGCCATGGAATTCACCCCTCCACTTT,CASSDLGKGPWNSPLHF
-,TRBV4-2,-,14,TRBJ1-5,TGTGCCAGCAGCCTGGACACCCGCAATCAGCCCCAGCATTTT,CASSLDTRNQPQHF
-,TRBV7-2,TRBD2,16,TRBJ2-1,TGTGCCAGCAGCCTGCCCGGGACTAGCGGGTACAATGAGCAGTTCTTC,CASSLPGTSGYNEQFF
-,TRBV18,-,16,TRBJ1-2,TGTGCCAGCTCACCGACGCTAGGGGCGGATTATTATGGCTACACCTTC,CASSPTLGADYYGYTF
-,TRBV3-1/TRBV3-2,TRBD2,19,TRBJ2-5,TGTGCCAGCAGCCAAGATTGGCATAGCGGGACCACTAACCAAGAGACCCAGTACTTC,CASSQDWHSGTTNQETQYF
-,TRBV7-2,TRBD1,13,TRBJ1-1,TGTGCCAGCAGCTCGACAGGGGCCACTGAAGCTTTCTTT,CASSSTGATEAFF
-,TRBV5-1,TRBD2,16,TRBJ2-5,TGCGCCAGCAGCTTGTCCGGGACTAGCGGGGGAGAGACCCAGTACTTC,CASSLSGTSGGETQYF
many,TRBV19,TRBD1,13,TRBJ1-1,TGTGCCAGTTCATCGACAGGGAAGACTGAAGCTTTCTTT,CASSSTGKTEAFF
-,TRBV5-4,-,14,TRBJ1-3,TGTGCCAGCAGCTTTCAGGCAAGTGGAAACACCATATATTTT,CASSFQASGNTIYF
-,TRBV19,TRBD1,17,TRBJ1-5,TGTGCCAGTAGTCTATACCGGACAGGGGGCCGGGATCAGCCCCAGCATTTT,CASSLYRTGGRDQPQHF
-,TRBV11-2,TRBD2,15,TRBJ2-7,TGTGCCAGCAGCTTAGTAGCGGGGGGGCAATACGAGCAGTACTTC,CASSLVAGGQYEQYF
-,TRBV24-1,-,13,TRBJ2-1,TGTGCCACCATTAACAGGGCTGGCGATGAGCAGTTCTTC,CATINRAGDEQFF
many,TRBV11-2,-,15,TRBJ2-7,TGTGCCAGCAGCTCGCAGGCTAGCGCGACCTACGAGCAGTACTTC,CASSSQASATYEQYF
-,TRBV7-6,TRBD1,17,TRBJ1-1,TGTGCCAGCAGCTCCATAATCGGACAGGTGATTGACACTGAAGCTTTCTTT,CASSSIIGQVIDTEAFF
few,TRBV11-2,-,15,TRBJ2-2,TGTGCCAGCAGCTTAGGGGGCGGAATCACCGGGGAGCTGTTTTTT,CASSLGGGITGELFF
-,TRBV11-2,-,14,TRBJ2-7,TGTGCCAGCAGCTTAGACAGGGATTTCTACGAGCAGTACTTC,CASSLDRDFYEQYF
-,TRBV7-2,TRBD2,14,TRBJ2-7,TGTGCCAGCAGCTTCAGCGGGGGGGCCAACGAGCAGTACTTC,CASSFSGGANEQYF
-,TRBV30,-,15,TRBJ2-3,TGTGCCTGGAGTCCTGGCGGAGCTAGCACAGATACGCAGTATTTT,CAWSPGGASTDTQYF
-,TRBV3-1/TRBV3-2,TRBD2,15,TRBJ2-3,TGTGCCAGCAGCCAAGGGCGGGGGGTCACAGATACGCAGTATTTT,CASSQGRGVTDTQYF
-,TRBV6-5,-,13,TRBJ1-1,TGTGCCAGCAGTTACTCGGTAAACAGAGAAGCTTTCTTT,CASSYSVNREAFF
-,TRBV6-5,-,13,TRBJ1-1,TGTGCCAGCAGCCCGACAGGTGGGACTGAAGCTTTCTTT,CASSPTGGTEAFF
-,TRBV27,TRBD1,14,TRBJ1-2,TGTGCCAGCAGTGACAGGGATACGGACTATGGCTACACCTTC,CASSDRDTDYGYTF
-,TRBV7-2,TRBD1,18,TRBJ1-6,TGTGCCAGCAGCTTCACCGCCCCCTCGGGACAGGGAAATTCACCCCTCCACTTT,CASSFTAPSGQGNSPLHF
-,TRBV10-3,-,16,TRBJ1-5,TGTGCCATCAGTGAGTCGACGGGGGACCACAATCAGCCCCAGCATTTT,CAISESTGDHNQPQHF
-,TRBV7-2,TRBD1,14,TRBJ1-6,TGTGCCAGCAGCTCCCGACAGGGAGAGTCACCCCTCCACTTT,CASSSRQGESPLHF
-,TRBV4-3,TRBD2,15,TRBJ2-7,TGCGCCAGCAGCCAAGATATCAGCGGGGGGGACGAGCAGTACTTC,CASSQDISGGDEQYF
-,TRBV18,TRBD1,15,TRBJ2-1,TGTGCCAGCTCATCCCGGACAGGTCTCACCAATGAGCAGTTCTTC,CASSSRTGLTNEQFF
-,TRBV6-1,-,14,TRBJ1-2,TGTGCCAGCAGTGAAGCAATGGGAGGGTATGGCTACACCTTC,CASSEAMGGYGYTF
-,TRBV11-3,TRBD2,16,TRBJ2-2,TGTGCCAGCAGCTCCCCGGGGGGTGCGAACACCGGGGAGCTGTTTTTT,CASSSPGGANTGELFF
-,TRBV3-1/TRBV3-2,-,15,TRBJ2-7,TGTGCCAGCAGCCAAGTTTTCGGGGGAGCCTACGAGCAGTACTTC,CASSQVFGGAYEQYF
-,TRBV9,-,15,TRBJ2-2,TGTGCCAGCAGCGTAGCCCCAATTCACACCGGGGAGCTGTTTTTT,CASSVAPIHTGELFF
-,TRBV6-1,-,13,TRBJ2-4,TGTGCCAGCAGTGAAGCGGAGGGGAGCATTCAGTACTTC,CASSEAEGSIQYF
-,TRBV6-2/TRBV6-3,-,14,TRBJ2-2,TGTGCCAGCAGTTTTGGCGGATACACCGGGGAGCTGTTTTTT,CASSFGGYTGELFF
-,TRBV9,-,13,TRBJ2-2,TGTGCCAGCTCCGGACAGAACACCGGGGAGCTGTTTTTT,CASSGQNTGELFF
-,TRBV2,TRBD1,13,TRBJ2-3,TGTGCCAGCTCGGGACAGGTTAAGGATACGCAGTATTTT,CASSGQVKDTQYF
few,TRBV7-2,-,15,TRBJ2-7,TGTGCCAGCAGCTTATTAATAGCACAGGTTTACGAGCAGTACTTC,CASSLLIAQVYEQYF
-,TRBV6-5,-,14,TRBJ1-4,TGTGCCAGCAGTTACAGGGGGGGCGTAAGAAAACTGTTTTTT,CASSYRGGVRKLFF
-,TRBV6-5,-,15,TRBJ2-7,TGTGCCAGCAGTTACCCATCCGGGGGCTCCTACGAGCAGTACTTC,CASSYPSGGSYEQYF
-,TRBV30,-,16,TRBJ1-5,TGTGCCTGGACCCAGGAGGCGGTGGGCAGCAATCAGCCCCAGCATTTT,CAWTQEAVGSNQPQHF
-,TRBV29-1,TRBD1,14,TRBJ2-7,TGCAGCGGGGGACAGGGCTCCGCAGCCTACGAGCAGTACTTC,CSGGQGSAAYEQYF
-,TRBV25-1,-,14,TRBJ2-3,TGTGCCAGCAAGGGGGCGGGGGGTCCAGATACGCAGTATTTT,CASKGAGGPDTQYF
-,TRBV6-5,-,15,TRBJ2-3,TGTGCCAGCAGTTACGAGGCCCTCGGGAAGGGTACGCAGTATTTT,CASSYEALGKGTQYF
few,TRBV5-1,-,15,TRBJ2-1,TGCGCCAGCAGCTTGGCCCGGGCCTGGGGCGATGAGCAGTTCTTC,CASSLARAWGDEQFF
once,TRBV7-8,-,17,TRBJ2-2,TGTGCCAGCAGCTTAATCCCAAACACAGTGAACACCGGGGAGCTGTTTTTT,CASSLIPNTVNTGELFF
-,TRBV6-4,-,15,TRBJ1-4,TGTGCCAGCAGTGACTTGGGACAAAAGGTTGAAAAACTGTTTTTT,CASSDLGQKVEKLFF
-,TRBV29-1,-,15,TRBJ2-7,TGCAGCGTCGCCCCTGGACAGAGGAGCTCCTACGAGCAGTACTTC,CSVAPGQRSSYEQYF
-,TRBV5-8,-,15,TRBJ1-2,TGTGCCAGCAGCTTTGAACCGGGAGATAACTATGGCTACACCTTC,CASSFEPGDNYGYTF
-,TRBV28,TRBD2,15,TRBJ2-3,TGTGCCAGCACGACTAGCGGGGGAGCTCTGGATACGCAGTATTTT,CASTTSGGALDTQYF
-,TRBV28,TRBD1,16,TRBJ1-5,TGTGCCAGCAGCTCCCACCCGGGACAGGACAATCAGCCCCAGCATTTT,CASSSHPGQDNQPQHF
-,TRBV7-9,-,13,TRBJ1-3,TGTGCCAGCAGCCCCGGGGTCGCAAACACCATATATTTT,CASSPGVANTIYF
-,TRBV6-1,-,14,TRBJ1-2,TGTGCCAGCAGTGAAGCTTTTGCGGACTATGGCTACACCTTC,CASSEAFADYGYTF
-,TRBV7-2,TRBD2,15,TRBJ2-1,TGTGCCAGCAGCTTAAGCGGGGGTACCTACAATGAGCAGTTCTTC,CASSLSGGTYNEQFF
-,TRBV5-4,-,13,TRBJ1-2,TGTGCCAGCAGCACGCAGGGTAACTATGGCTACACCTTC,CASSTQGNYGYTF
-,TRBV6-2/TRBV6-3,-,14,TRBJ2-5,TGTGCCAGCAGTTACTCGGCGGGGCAAGAGACCCAGTACTTC,CASSYSAGQETQYF
once,TRBV6-4,-,12,TRBJ1-2,TGTGCCAGGATACCCGGGGACTATGGCTACACCTTC,CARIPGDYGYTF
-,TRBV2,TRBD2,13,TRBJ2-7,TGTGCCCGATCCCTGGGGACTAGCGGGGAGCAGTACTTC,CARSLGTSGEQYF
-,TRBV9,-,17,TRBJ2-1,TGTGCCAGCAGCGACCCTTTTGGGGGGATCGGGTACAATGAGCAGTTCTTC,CASSDPFGGIGYNEQFF
-,TRBV5-1,-,13,TRBJ2-3,TGCGCCAGCAGCCCGCGTCGGGGTAATACGCAGTATTTT,CASSPRRGNTQYF
-,TRBV4-2,TRBD2,18,TRBJ2-5,TGTGCCAGCAGCCAAGTGGGGACTAGCGGGGGGGCCTATGAGACCCAGTACTTC,CASSQVGTSGGAYETQYF
-,TRBV30,-,11,TRBJ2-7,TGTGCCTGGTCCGGGACTTATGAGCAGTACTTC,CAWSGTYEQYF